The rows below give T cell receptor beta chains drawn from one sample of a study of blood T cells in healthy people across ages. TCRdb reprocessed the 5' RACE reads with MiXCR, giving one entry per CDR3 protein. The sample includes around 1,000,000 distinct CDR3 sequences, approximately 25% of them seen just once. Another study also made use of these data, one on T cells of mothers and their children.

What was sequenced was blood. The receptors were sampled from a girl aged 2 to 10 in good health. The conserved cysteine and the conserved F or W are not part of the CDR3 here. The order of the fields is V gene, J gene, CDR3 protein.

v_call: TRBV28
j_call: -
cdr3_aa: ASSPPGQGLTYEQY

v_call: TRBV2
j_call: TRBJ2-3
cdr3_aa: ASSDTSGRAGAADTQY

v_call: TRBV4-1
j_call: TRBJ2-7
cdr3_aa: ASSQEEGQVNYEQY

v_call: TRBV21-1
j_call: TRBJ2-4
cdr3_aa: ASSKERQGVILAKNIQY

v_call: TRBV4-3
j_call: TRBJ2-3
cdr3_aa: ASSQDSRSTDTQY

v_call: TRBV20-1
j_call: TRBJ2-7
cdr3_aa: SARFVGLYEQY

v_call: TRBV25-1
j_call: TRBJ1-2
cdr3_aa: ASSEAGTGYT

v_call: TRBV27
j_call: TRBJ2-5
cdr3_aa: ASSLRVGQGRGTQY

v_call: TRBV7-8
j_call: TRBJ1-2
cdr3_aa: ASSSAGQGYGYT

v_call: TRBV27
j_call: TRBJ2-1
cdr3_aa: ASSQQGTVQF

v_call: TRBV28
j_call: TRBJ1-5
cdr3_aa: ASSLLGGEPQH

v_call: TRBV10-3
j_call: TRBJ1-1
cdr3_aa: AIGRGVRNTEAF

v_call: TRBV7-9
j_call: TRBJ2-5
cdr3_aa: ASSSLHGGNQETQY

v_call: TRBV7-9
j_call: TRBJ2-1
cdr3_aa: ASSFVLRGYNEQF

v_call: TRBV9
j_call: TRBJ2-2
cdr3_aa: ASSLEGIITGELF

v_call: TRBV20-1
j_call: TRBJ2-5
cdr3_aa: SAISDETQY

v_call: TRBV6-2/TRBV6-3
j_call: TRBJ1-1
cdr3_aa: ASSGPAYTEAF

v_call: TRBV10-3
j_call: TRBJ2-3
cdr3_aa: AISRASGSTDTQY

v_call: TRBV20-1
j_call: TRBJ2-7
cdr3_aa: SARDLVAPHYEQY

v_call: TRBV14
j_call: TRBJ2-3
cdr3_aa: ASSQDELAGGFTDTQY

v_call: TRBV4-1
j_call: TRBJ2-1
cdr3_aa: ASSHVVEPGPGLAASKQS

v_call: TRBV12-3/TRBV12-4
j_call: -
cdr3_aa: ATLPGTSPYNEQF

v_call: TRBV28
j_call: -
cdr3_aa: ASTPRSGLQY

v_call: TRBV29-1
j_call: TRBJ2-1
cdr3_aa: SPRLAGEYNEQF

v_call: TRBV6-6
j_call: -
cdr3_aa: ASSYDGGPRNEQY

v_call: TRBV27
j_call: TRBJ2-7
cdr3_aa: ASNFGNEQY

v_call: TRBV7-9
j_call: TRBJ2-5
cdr3_aa: ASSSLRGSRETQY

v_call: TRBV12-3/TRBV12-4
j_call: -
cdr3_aa: ASRAVGSYEQY

v_call: TRBV5-1
j_call: TRBJ1-2
cdr3_aa: ASSPGQTGGYT

v_call: TRBV4-1
j_call: TRBJ1-1
cdr3_aa: ASSQDGPMNTEAF

v_call: TRBV7-9
j_call: TRBJ1-4
cdr3_aa: ASSLGDEKLF

v_call: TRBV29-1
j_call: TRBJ2-3
cdr3_aa: SVGIVEARDTQY